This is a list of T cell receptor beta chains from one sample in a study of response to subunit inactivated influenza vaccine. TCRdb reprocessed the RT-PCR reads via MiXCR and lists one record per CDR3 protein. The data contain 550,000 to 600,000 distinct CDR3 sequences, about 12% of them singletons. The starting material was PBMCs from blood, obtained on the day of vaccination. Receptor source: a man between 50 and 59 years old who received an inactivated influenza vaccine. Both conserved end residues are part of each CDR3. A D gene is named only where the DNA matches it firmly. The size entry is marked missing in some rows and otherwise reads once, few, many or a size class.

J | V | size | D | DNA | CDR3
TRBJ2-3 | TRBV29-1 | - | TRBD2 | TGCAGCGTCGGAGGAAGTCGCGGGGGGACAGATACGCAGTATTTT | CSVGGSRGGTDTQYF
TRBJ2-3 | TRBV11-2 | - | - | TGTGCCAGCAGCTCCGGGACCGGCCCCGCACAGTATTTT | CASSSGTGPAQYF
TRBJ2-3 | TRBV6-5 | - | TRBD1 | TGTGCCAGCAGTACTCGGGACAGGGGGAGTGTGGATACGCAGTATTTT | CASSTRDRGSVDTQYF
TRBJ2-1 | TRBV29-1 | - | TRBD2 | TGCAGCGTTAATGGGCGGGAGGGCCGAAATGAGCAGTTCTTC | CSVNGREGRNEQFF
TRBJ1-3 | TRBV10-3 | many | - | TGTGCCATCAAACCGGGGATAATCTCTGGAAACACCATATATTTT | CAIKPGIISGNTIYF
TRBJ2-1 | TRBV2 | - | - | TGTGCCAGCAGAGTACACGAGGGAACGTACAATGAGCAGTTCTTC | CASRVHEGTYNEQFF
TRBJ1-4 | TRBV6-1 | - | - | TGTGCCAGCACTCCCGTGTTGGCAGGCCGCCGCAAAAAACTGTTTTTT | CASTPVLAGRRKKLFF
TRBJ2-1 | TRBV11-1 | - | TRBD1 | TGTGCCAGCAGCTCAGAGACAGGGCCCCTGAGCTCCTACAATGAGCAGTTCTTC | CASSSETGPLSSYNEQFF
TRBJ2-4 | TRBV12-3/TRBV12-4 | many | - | TGTGCCAGCAGTTTTCGTCAGGTGCGCGGCGCCCAAAACATTCAGTACTTC | CASSFRQVRGAQNIQYF
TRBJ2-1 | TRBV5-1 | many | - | TGCGCCAGCAGCTTGAGTCAGCGGAATGAGCAGTTCTTC | CASSLSQRNEQFF
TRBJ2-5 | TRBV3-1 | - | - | TGTGCCAGCAGCCAAGATTGGGTGAACCAAGAGACCCAGTACTTC | CASSQDWVNQETQYF
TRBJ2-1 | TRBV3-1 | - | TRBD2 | TGTGCCAGCAGCCGCGTAGCGGGGGGGCCGACTGAGCAGTTCTTC | CASSRVAGGPTEQFF